Described below is a single T cell receptor beta chain sequence and its context. Its antigen is unknown. This may be a read error, as it is one base from a much larger clone. CDR3 length: 13 amino acids. Deletions cut 3 bases from V and 5 bases from J, with 8 bases between. Germline V gene lookup returns CDR1 MDHEN and CDR2 SYDVKM. This specimen belongs to a study of circulating CD8 cells and anti-PD-1 response in melanoma. Using roughly 16 ng of total RNA, TCR libraries were made with the QIAseq Immune Repertoire TCR panel. One entry per CDR3 protein, called by TCRdb with MiXCR from the reads. The repertoire consists of a few thousand distinct CDR3 sequences, with 7% to 8.5% occurring once and the leading ten covering roughly 8.2%. General observations from the study: Clonotype sharing was highest between DPOS and TIGIT subsets. Generally, no replicate experiments were performed.

From live CD3+CD8+TCRalphabeta+ cells, four PD-1 and/or TIGIT subsets were sorted. Specimen: CD8+ T cells from PBMCs, collected at baseline or after one month of anti-PD-1 therapy (not recorded which). This TCR came from a human donor with melanoma. The chain is built from TRBV28 and TRBJ2-1, with no clear D. The CDR3 loop reads CASSFCLDNEQFF. In DNA form, the CDR3 reads TGTGCCAGCAGTTTCTGTCTCGACAATGAGCAGTTCTTC. Supplemented by reference TRBV28 and TRBJ2-1, the full variable domain reads DVKVTQSSRYLVKRTGEKVFLECVQDMDHENMFWYRQDPGLGLRLIYFSYDVKMKEKGDIPEGYSVSREKKERFSLILESASTNQTSMYLCASSFCLDNEQFFGPGTRLTVL.